These 6 T cell receptor beta chains originate from one sample sequenced in a study of cytomegalovirus exposure and HLA in healthy donors. The assay was immunoSEQ multiplex PCR, and TCRdb's table has in-frame clones only and misses some. The table includes about 100,000 clones, approximately 94% detected once. The sample comprised PBMCs. The receptors stem from a woman aged 18 to 35 in good health and CMV-seronegative.

This clone was found once. The rearrangement joins TRBV30 to TRBJ1-1, with D unresolved. This CDR3 is 14 amino acids long. The germline V and J ends were trimmed by 0 bases and 5 bases, with 13 bases remaining between them. Germline CDR1 is GTSNPN and CDR2 is SVGIG (reference sequence). As DNA, the CDR3 is TGTGCCTGGAGTGTACGTTGGGGAGGAACTGAAGCTTTCTTT. Encoded protein: CAWSVRWGGTEAFF.

This sequence joins TRBV5-1 and TRBJ1-1, with 7 nucleotides matching TRBD1. Germline CDR1 reads SGHRS; CDR2 reads YFSETQ. CDR3 size: 15 residues. The trim removed 0 bases at V and 0 bases at J, leaving 2 bases unmatched. CDR3: CASSLAGQLNTEAFF. CDR3 nucleotide sequence: TGCGCCAGCAGCTTGGCGGGACAGCTGAACACTGAAGCTTTCTTT.

The rearrangement joins TRBV10-3 to TRBJ2-3, with TRBD2 matching over 15 bases. The CDR3 spans 21 residues. V lost 4 bases and J lost 3; bases outside the gene matches: 17. Germline V gene lookup returns CDR1 ENHRY and CDR2 SYGVKD. CDR3 nucleotide sequence: TGTGCCATCAGTGGATCCCCCGGACTAGCGGGGGGGCGGGTTCTAACAGATACGCAGTATTTT. Translation: CAISGSPGLAGGRVLTDTQYF.

The J gene is TRBJ2-7, the V gene TRBV7-7, with D unresolved. The V gene's germline CDR1 is SSHAT and CDR2 FNYEAQ (reference sequence). V was cut by 5 bases and J by 3 bases, with 17 bases left in between. The CDR3 sequence is 15 residues long. The DNA for the CDR3 is TGTGCCAGCAGCCCATCCGTAACACCCGTCTACGAGCAGTACTTC. Translated, it gives CASSPSVTPVYEQYF.

This chain connects TRBV28 to TRBJ1-5, with 9 bases lining up with TRBD1. CDR1 MDHEN and CDR2 SYDVKM come from the germline V gene. The CDR3 runs 17 residues. V lost 5 bases to trimming and J lost 1 base; unmatched junction nucleotides: 9. In nucleotides, the CDR3 is TGTGCCAGCAGTCTGACGTTGGGACAGGGAAGCAATCAGCCCCAGCATTTT. Protein product: CASSLTLGQGSNQPQHF.

The chain links TRBV4-1 to TRBJ2-3, with D possibly TRBD2 on 6 matching bases. This CDR3 has 16 amino acids. Trimming left V 4 bases short and J 1 base short, with 15 bases between. The germline V gene has CDR1 MGHRA and CDR2 YSYEKL. The CDR3, as DNA: TGCGCCAGCAGCCTCCCTTGGGGGGTCGGCACAGATACGCAGTATTTT. This sequence encodes CASSLPWGVGTDTQYF.